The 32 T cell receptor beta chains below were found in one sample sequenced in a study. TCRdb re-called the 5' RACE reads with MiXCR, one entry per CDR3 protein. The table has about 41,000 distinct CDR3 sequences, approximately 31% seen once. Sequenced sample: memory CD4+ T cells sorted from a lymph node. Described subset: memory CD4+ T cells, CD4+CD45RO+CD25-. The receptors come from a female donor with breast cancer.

CDR3 nucleotides: TGTGCCAGCAGCCCTAGCGGCGGCTCTGGAAACACCATATATTTT. Translating it yields CASSPSGGSGNTIYF. The rearrangement joins TRBV7-3 to TRBJ1-3; unclear D gene. From germline, CDR1 is SGHTA and CDR2 FQGTGA. This CDR3 comprises 15 residues. Deletions cut 5 bases from V and 0 bases from J, with 11 bases between.

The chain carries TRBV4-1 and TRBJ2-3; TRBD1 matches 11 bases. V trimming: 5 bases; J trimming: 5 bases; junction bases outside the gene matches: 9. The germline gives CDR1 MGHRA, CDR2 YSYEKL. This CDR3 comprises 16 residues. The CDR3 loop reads CASSARTGGSEDTQYF. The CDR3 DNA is TGCGCCAGCAGCGCCCGGACAGGGGGCAGTGAAGATACGCAGTATTTT.

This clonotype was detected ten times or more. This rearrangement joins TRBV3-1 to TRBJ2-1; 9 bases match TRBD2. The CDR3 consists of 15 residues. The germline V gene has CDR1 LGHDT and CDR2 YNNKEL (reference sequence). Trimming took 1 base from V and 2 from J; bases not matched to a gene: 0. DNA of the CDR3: TGTGCCAGCAGCCAAGGACTAGCGGCCTACAATGAGCAGTTCTTC. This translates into CASSQGLAAYNEQFF.

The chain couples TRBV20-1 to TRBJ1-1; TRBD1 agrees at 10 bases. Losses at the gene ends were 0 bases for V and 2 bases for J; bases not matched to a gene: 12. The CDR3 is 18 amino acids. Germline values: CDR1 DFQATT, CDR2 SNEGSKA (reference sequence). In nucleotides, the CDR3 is TGCAGTGCTAGAGATGCCTCCTGGGACAGGGGTGAAAACACTGAAGCTTTCTTT. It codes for CSARDASWDRGENTEAFF.

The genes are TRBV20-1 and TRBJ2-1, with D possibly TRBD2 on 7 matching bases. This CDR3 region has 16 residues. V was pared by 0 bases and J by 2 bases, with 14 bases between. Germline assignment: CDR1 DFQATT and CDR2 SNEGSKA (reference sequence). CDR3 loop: CSARDRGGGPYNEQFF. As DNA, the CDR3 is TGCAGTGCTAGAGATAGGGGGGGGGGCCCCTACAATGAGCAGTTCTTC.

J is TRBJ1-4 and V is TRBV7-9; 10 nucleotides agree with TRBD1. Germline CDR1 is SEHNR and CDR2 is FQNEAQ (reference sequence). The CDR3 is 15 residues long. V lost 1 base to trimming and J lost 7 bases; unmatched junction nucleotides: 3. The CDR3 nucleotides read TGTGCCAGCAGCTTAGGGGACAGGGGCGCTGAAAAACTGTTTTTT. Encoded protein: CASSLGDRGAEKLFF.

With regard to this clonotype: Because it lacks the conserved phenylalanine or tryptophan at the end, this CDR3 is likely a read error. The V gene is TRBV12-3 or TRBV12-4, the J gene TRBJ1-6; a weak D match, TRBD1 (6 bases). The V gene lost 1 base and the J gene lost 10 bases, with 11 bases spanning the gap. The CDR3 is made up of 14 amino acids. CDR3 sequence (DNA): TGTGCCAGCAGTTTAGGACAGGATGGGTCACCCCTCCACCTT. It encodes CASSLGQDGSPLHL.

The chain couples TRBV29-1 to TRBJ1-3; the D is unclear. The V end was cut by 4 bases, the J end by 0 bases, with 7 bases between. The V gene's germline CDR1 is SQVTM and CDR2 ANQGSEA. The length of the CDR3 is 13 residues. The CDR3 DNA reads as TGCAGCGTTGCAGTAAACTCTGGAAACACCATATATTTT. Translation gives CSVAVNSGNTIYF.

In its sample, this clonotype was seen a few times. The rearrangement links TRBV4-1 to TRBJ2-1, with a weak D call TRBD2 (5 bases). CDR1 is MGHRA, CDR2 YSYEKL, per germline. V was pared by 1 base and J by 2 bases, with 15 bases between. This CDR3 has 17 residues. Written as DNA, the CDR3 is TGCGCCAGCAGCCAAGTGACGGGGATATGGACCTACAATGAGCAGTTCTTC. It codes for CASSQVTGIWTYNEQFF.

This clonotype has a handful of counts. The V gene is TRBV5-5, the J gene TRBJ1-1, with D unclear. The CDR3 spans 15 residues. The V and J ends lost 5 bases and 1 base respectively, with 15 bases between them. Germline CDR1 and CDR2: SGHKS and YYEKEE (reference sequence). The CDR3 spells CASSNSSSPNTEAFF. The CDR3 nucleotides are TGTGCCAGCAGTAATAGCTCGTCTCCGAACACTGAAGCTTTCTTT.

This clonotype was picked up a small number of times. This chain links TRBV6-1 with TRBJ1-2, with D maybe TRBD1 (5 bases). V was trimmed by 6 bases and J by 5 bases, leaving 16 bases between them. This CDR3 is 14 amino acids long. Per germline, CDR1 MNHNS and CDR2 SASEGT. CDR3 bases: TGTGCCAGCAGCTCGACAGACCCGGGGTATGGCTACACCTTC. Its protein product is CASSSTDPGYGYTF.

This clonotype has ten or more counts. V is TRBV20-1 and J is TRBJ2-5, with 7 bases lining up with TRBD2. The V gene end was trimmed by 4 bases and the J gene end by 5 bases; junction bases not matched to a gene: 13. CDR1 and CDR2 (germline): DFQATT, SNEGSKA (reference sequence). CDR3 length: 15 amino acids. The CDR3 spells CSAITDRDYEETQYF. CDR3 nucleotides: TGCAGTGCTATTACAGACCGGGACTATGAGGAGACCCAGTACTTC.

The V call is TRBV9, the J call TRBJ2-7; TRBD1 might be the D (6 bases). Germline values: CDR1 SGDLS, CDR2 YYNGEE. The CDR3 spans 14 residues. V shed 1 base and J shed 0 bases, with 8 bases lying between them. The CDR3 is CASSVTGNSYEQYF. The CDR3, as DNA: TGTGCCAGCAGCGTAACAGGGAACTCCTACGAGCAGTACTTC.

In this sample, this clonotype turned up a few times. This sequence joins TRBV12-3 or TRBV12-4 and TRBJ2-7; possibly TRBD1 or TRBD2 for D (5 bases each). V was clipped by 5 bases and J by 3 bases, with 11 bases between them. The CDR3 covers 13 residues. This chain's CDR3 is CASSRDGGYEQYF. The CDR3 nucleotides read TGTGCCAGCAGTCGGGACGGAGGCTACGAGCAGTACTTC.

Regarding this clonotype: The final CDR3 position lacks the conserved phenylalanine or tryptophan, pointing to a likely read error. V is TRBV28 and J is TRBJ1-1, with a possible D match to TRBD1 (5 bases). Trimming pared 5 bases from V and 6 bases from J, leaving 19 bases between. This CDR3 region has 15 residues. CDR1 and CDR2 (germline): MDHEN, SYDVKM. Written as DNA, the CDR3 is TGTGCCAGCAGTGCCACAGGACGGCGAGGGGCTGAAGCTTTCTCT. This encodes CASSATGRRGAEAFS.

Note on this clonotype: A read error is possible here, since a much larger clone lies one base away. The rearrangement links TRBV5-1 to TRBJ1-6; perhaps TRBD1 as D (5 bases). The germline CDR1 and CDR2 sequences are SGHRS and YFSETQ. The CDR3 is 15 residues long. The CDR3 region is CAGSNLGQDNSPLHF. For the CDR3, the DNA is TGCGCCGGCAGCAACCTCGGACAAGATAATTCACCCCTCCACTTT.

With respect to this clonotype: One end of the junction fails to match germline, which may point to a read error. CDR3 amino acids: CASGLRAANEQFF. The CDR3 region has the DNA TGTGCCAGCGGTTTAAGGGCTGCGAATGAGCAGTTCTTC. The rearrangement links TRBV28 to TRBJ2-1; D uncertain. The CDR3 runs 13 residues. In germline, CDR1 is MDHEN, CDR2 SYDVKM.

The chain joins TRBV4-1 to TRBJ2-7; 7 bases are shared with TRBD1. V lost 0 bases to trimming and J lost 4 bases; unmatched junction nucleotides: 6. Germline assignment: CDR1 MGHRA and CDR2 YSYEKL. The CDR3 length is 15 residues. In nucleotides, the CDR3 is TGCGCCAGCAGCCAAGATGGAAGGGGGCTGTACGAGCAGTACTTC. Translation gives CASSQDGRGLYEQYF.

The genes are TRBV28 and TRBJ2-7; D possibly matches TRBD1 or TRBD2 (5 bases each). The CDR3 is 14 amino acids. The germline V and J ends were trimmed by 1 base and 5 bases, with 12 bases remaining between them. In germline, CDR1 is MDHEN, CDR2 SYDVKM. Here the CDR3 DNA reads TGTGCCAGCAGTTTATTGGGACGCTACCACGAGCAGTACTTC. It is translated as CASSLLGRYHEQYF. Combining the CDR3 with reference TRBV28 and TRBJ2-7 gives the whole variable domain DVKVTQSSRYLVKRTGEKVFLECVQDMDHENMFWYRQDPGLGLRLIYFSYDVKMKEKGDIPEGYSVSREKKERFSLILESASTNQTSMYLCASSLLGRYHEQYFGPGTRLTVT.

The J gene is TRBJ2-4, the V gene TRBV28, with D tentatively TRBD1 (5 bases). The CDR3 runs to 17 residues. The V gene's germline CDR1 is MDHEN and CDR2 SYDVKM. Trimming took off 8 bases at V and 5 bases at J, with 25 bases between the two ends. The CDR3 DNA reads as TGTGCCAGCCTCTCTCCCAGGGCCGAACCTAAGGAAAACATTCAGTACTTC. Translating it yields CASLSPRAEPKENIQYF.

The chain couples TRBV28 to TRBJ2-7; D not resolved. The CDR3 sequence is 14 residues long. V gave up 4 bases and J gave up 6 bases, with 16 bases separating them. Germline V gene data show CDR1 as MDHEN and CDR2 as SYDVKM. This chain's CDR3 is CASSSTQARREQYF. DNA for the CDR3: TGTGCCAGCAGTTCAACCCAGGCCCGCCGCGAGCAGTACTTC.

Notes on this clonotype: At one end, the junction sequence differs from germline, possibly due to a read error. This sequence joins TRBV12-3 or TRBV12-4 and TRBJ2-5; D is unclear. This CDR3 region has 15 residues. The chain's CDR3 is CTSTVSTPLGETQYF. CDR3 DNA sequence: TGTACCAGCACTGTTTCGACTCCCCTGGGAGAGACCCAGTACTTC.

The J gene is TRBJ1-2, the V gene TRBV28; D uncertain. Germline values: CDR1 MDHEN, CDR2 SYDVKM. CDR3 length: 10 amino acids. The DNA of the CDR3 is TGTGTCGGTGGCCGGTATCGCTACACCTTC. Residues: CVGGRYRYTF.

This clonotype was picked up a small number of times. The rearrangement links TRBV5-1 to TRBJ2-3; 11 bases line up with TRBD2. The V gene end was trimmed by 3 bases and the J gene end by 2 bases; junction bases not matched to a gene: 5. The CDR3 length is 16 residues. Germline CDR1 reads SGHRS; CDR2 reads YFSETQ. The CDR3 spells CASSSVAGGHTDTQYF. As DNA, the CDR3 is TGCGCCAGCAGCTCAGTAGCGGGGGGGCACACAGATACGCAGTATTTT.

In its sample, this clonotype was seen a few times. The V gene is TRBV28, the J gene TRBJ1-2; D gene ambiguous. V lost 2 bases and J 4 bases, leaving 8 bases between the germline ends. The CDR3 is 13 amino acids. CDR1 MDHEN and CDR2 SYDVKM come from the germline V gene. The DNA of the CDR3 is TGTGCCAGCAGTTTAGGTAACGGCTATGGCTACACCTTC. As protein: CASSLGNGYGYTF.

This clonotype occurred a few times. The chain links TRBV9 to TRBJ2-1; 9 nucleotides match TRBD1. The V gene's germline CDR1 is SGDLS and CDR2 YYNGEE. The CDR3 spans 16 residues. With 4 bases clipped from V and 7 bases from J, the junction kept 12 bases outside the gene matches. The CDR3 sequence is CASSPLRDRGANEQFF. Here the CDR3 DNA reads TGTGCCAGCAGCCCTCTCCGAGACAGGGGGGCAAATGAGCAGTTCTTC.

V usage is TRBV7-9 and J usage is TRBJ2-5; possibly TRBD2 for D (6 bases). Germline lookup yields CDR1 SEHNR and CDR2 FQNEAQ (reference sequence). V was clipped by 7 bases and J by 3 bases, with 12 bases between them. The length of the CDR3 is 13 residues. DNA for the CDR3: TGTGCCAGCATCGGGGGACGAGAAGAGACCCAGTACTTC. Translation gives CASIGGREETQYF.

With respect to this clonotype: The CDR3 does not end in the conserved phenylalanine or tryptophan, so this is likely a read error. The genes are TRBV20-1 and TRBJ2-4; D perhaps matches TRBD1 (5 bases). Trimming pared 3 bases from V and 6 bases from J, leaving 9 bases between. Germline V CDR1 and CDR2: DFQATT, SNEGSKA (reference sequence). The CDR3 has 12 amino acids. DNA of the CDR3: TGCAGTGCTAGGGGGCCCGGAAACATTCAGTACCTC. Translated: CSARGPGNIQYL.

The DNA of the CDR3 is TGCGCCAGCAGTGATACTAGCGGGAGTTTTGATACGCAGTATTTT. Translation: CASSDTSGSFDTQYF. The V and J genes are TRBV10-2 and TRBJ2-3; 11 nucleotides line up with TRBD2. The ends lost 3 bases at V and 6 bases at J; junction bases unmatched: 5. The germline V gene encodes CDR1 WSHSY and CDR2 SAAADI. The CDR3 runs to 15 residues.

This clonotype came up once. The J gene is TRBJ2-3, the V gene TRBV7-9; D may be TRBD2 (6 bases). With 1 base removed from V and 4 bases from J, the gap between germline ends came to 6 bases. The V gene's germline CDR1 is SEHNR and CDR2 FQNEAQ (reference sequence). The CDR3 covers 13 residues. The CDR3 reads CASSLGLADTQYF. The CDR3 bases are TGTGCCAGCAGCTTAGGACTAGCAGATACGCAGTATTTT.

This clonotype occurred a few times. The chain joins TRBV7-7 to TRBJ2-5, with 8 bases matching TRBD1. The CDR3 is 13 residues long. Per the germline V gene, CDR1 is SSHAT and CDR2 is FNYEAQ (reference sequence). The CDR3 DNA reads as TGTGCTAGCTCCAGGACAGGGCTAGAGACCCAGTACTTC. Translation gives CASSRTGLETQYF. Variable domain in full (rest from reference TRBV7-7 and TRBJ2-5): GAGVSQSPRYKVTKRGQDVTLRCDPISSHATLYWYQQALGQGPEFLTYFNYEAQPDKSGLPSDRFSAERPEGSISTLTIQRTEQRDSAMYRCASSRTGLETQYFGPGTRLLVL.

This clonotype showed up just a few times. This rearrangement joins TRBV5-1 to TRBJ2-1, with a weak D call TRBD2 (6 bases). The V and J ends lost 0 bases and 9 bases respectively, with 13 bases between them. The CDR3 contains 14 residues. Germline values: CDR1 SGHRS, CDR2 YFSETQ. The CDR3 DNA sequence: TGCGCCAGCAGCTTGGAACTAGCTCAAGGTGAGCAGTTCTTC. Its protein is CASSLELAQGEQFF.